What follows are 18 T cell receptor beta chains derived from one specimen sequenced in a study of T cell clones after liver transplantation. This table comes from immunoSEQ multiplex PCR, and its TCRdb copy is limited to in-frame clones, with some not included. The data contain 45,000 to 60,000 clones, 84% of them singletons. The input for sequencing was CD4+ T cells from blood, taken before liver transplant. These receptors originate from a human donor who received a liver transplant.

The chain recombines TRBV2 with TRBJ2-5; D is undetermined. Germline-derived CDR1 and CDR2 are SNHLY and FYNNEI. The CDR3 is made up of 15 amino acids. The ends were cut back, 3 bases at V and 2 bases at J, with 13 bases in the middle. This chain's CDR3 is CASSELVGWQETQYF. CDR3 nucleotides: TGTGCCAGCAGTGAGTTGGTGGGGTGGCAAGAGACCCAGTACTTC.

V usage is TRBV2 and J usage is TRBJ2-3; D could derive from TRBD1 or TRBD2 (5 bases each). CDR3 length: 15 residues. Germline-derived CDR1 and CDR2 are SNHLY and FYNNEI. Trimming removed 7 bases from V and 2 bases from J, with 16 bases in between. The CDR3: CASTRDGLITDTQYF. The CDR3, as DNA: TGTGCCAGCACCAGGGACGGATTGATCACAGATACGCAGTATTTT.

V usage is TRBV2 and J usage is TRBJ2-6; no firm D call. Germline CDR1 and CDR2: SNHLY and FYNNEI. V was shortened by 3 bases and J by 0 bases, with 6 bases between the two germline ends. The CDR3 covers 15 residues. CDR3 amino acids: CASSEESSGANVLTF. CDR3 sequence (DNA): TGTGCCAGCAGTGAGGAGAGCTCTGGGGCCAACGTCCTGACTTTC.

The chain employs TRBV5-1 and TRBJ2-2; D is perhaps TRBD1 or TRBD2 (6 bases each). The CDR3 consists of 15 residues. V gave up 4 bases and J gave up 4 bases, with 14 bases separating them. CDR1 is SGHRS, CDR2 YFSETQ, per germline. This CDR3 reads CASSKQGGGTGELFF. CDR3 bases: TGCGCCAGCAGCAAACAGGGAGGTGGCACCGGGGAGCTGTTTTTT.

The V and J genes are TRBV5-4 and TRBJ1-5, with a tentative D call TRBD1 (5 bases). Germline V lookup: CDR1 SGHNT, CDR2 YYREEE (reference sequence). The CDR3 is made up of 13 amino acids. Trimming took 0 bases from V and 11 from J, leaving 12 bases between them. The CDR3 DNA is TGTGCCAGCAGCTTGGGGGACGGCACATCCCAGCATTTT. Encoded protein: CASSLGDGTSQHF.

This clone was counted between two and nine times. The CDR3, as DNA: TGCGCCAGCAGCAGAAACGAGCAGTACTTC. This codes for CASSRNEQYF. The chain employs TRBV10-1 and TRBJ2-7; D is uncertain. The V gene's germline CDR1 is WNHNN and CDR2 SYGVQD (reference sequence). The CDR3 extends over 10 amino acids. V shed 6 bases and J shed 5 bases, with 5 bases lying between them.

The V call is TRBV4-3, the J call TRBJ2-7, with 8 bases lining up with TRBD1. Germline loops: CDR1 LGHNA, CDR2 YSLEER. This CDR3 comprises 16 residues. J was trimmed by 7 bases and V by 1 base; bases with no gene match: 12. CDR3 nucleotides: TGCGCCAGCAGCCAAGGGGCGACAGGGGCCCCCTCGGAGCAGTACTTC. It specifies CASSQGATGAPSEQYF.

The genes are TRBV5-4 and TRBJ2-1; 10 bases match TRBD2. Germline CDR1 is SGHNT and CDR2 is YYREEE (reference sequence). The V gene end was trimmed by 0 bases and the J gene end by 0 bases; junction bases not matched to a gene: 6. CDR3 length: 18 residues. CDR3 in amino acids: CASSLGLAGAGSYNEQFF. As DNA, the CDR3 is TGTGCCAGCAGCTTGGGGCTAGCGGGGGCCGGCTCCTACAATGAGCAGTTCTTC.

The V gene is TRBV7-2, the J gene TRBJ2-5, with D unresolved. This CDR3 is 13 amino acids long. Trimming removed 3 bases at V and 4 bases at J, with 9 bases between. Germline loops: CDR1 SGHTA, CDR2 FQGNSA. CDR3 in amino acids: CASSLWVGETQYF. The CDR3 DNA reads TGTGCCAGCAGCTTGTGGGTGGGAGAGACCCAGTACTTC.

The V and J genes are TRBV19 and TRBJ2-1; a weak D match, TRBD1 (5 bases). This CDR3 contains 13 residues. CDR1 is LNHDA and CDR2 is SQIVND in the germline V gene (reference sequence). Trimming removed 3 bases from V and 5 bases from J, with 8 bases in between. This CDR3 is CASSIDRNNEQFF. CDR3 DNA: TGTGCCAGTAGTATTGACAGAAACAATGAGCAGTTCTTC.

The chain links TRBV6-5 to TRBJ2-7, with a weak D call TRBD2 (6 bases). The CDR3 is made up of 14 amino acids. From germline, CDR1 is MNHEY and CDR2 SVGAGI. The V end lost 6 bases, the J end lost 5 bases, and 17 bases lay between the germline ends. The CDR3 DNA sequence: TGTGCCAGCAGGCGGGACCAATTTTCGAACGAGCAGTACTTC. It yields the protein CASRRDQFSNEQYF.

V is TRBV11-2 and J is TRBJ1-4; 8 bases line up with TRBD1. Losses at the gene ends were 5 bases for V and 7 bases for J; bases not matched to a gene: 9. The CDR3 spans 15 residues. Germline V gene data show CDR1 as SGHAT and CDR2 as FQNNGV. The CDR3 nucleotides are TGTGCCAGCAGCCCAACGATGGACAGGGCTGAAAAACTGTTTTTT. Amino acid sequence: CASSPTMDRAEKLFF.

The chain couples TRBV6-1 to TRBJ2-3, with 11 bases aligning to TRBD2. CDR1 is MNHNS, CDR2 SASEGT, per germline. CDR3 length: 14 residues. The ends lost 4 bases at V and 6 bases at J; junction bases unmatched: 3. The CDR3 loop reads CASSGLAGRDTQYF. The CDR3 DNA follows: TGTGCCAGCAGTGGACTAGCGGGGCGGGATACGCAGTATTTT.

The rearrangement joins TRBV19 to TRBJ1-5; tentative D call: TRBD1 (5 bases). Germline values: CDR1 LNHDA, CDR2 SQIVND (reference sequence). Trimming took off 3 bases at V and 12 bases at J, with 9 bases between the two ends. The CDR3 is 11 amino acids. The CDR3 nucleotides read TGTGCCAGTAGTATGGGGGACCTCCAGCATTTT. Its protein product is CASSMGDLQHF.

V usage is TRBV5-1 and J usage is TRBJ2-6; D uncertain. Trimming stripped 0 bases from V and 1 base from J, with 5 bases between. The CDR3 totals 15 residues. Germline CDR1 reads SGHRS; CDR2 reads YFSETQ. The CDR3 nucleotides are TGCGCCAGCAGCTTGGGCCTTTCTGGGGCCAACGTCCTGACTTTC. Its protein is CASSLGLSGANVLTF.

The chain recombines TRBV6-5 with TRBJ2-7, with D unresolved. From germline, CDR1 is MNHEY and CDR2 SVGAGI. V lost 0 bases and J 6 bases, leaving 18 bases between the germline ends. The length of the CDR3 is 16 residues. In DNA, the CDR3 is TGTGCCAGCAGTTACTCCGATGTCAGGCCCTTGGGCGAGCAGTACTTC. Protein: CASSYSDVRPLGEQYF.

The chain is built from TRBV5-1 and TRBJ2-3, with D possibly TRBD1 on 6 matching bases. V lost 5 bases and J 0 bases, leaving 13 bases between the germline ends. The CDR3 is made up of 15 amino acids. The germline gives CDR1 SGHRS, CDR2 YFSETQ. The CDR3 here is CASRGAGLSTDTQYF. In DNA form, the CDR3 reads TGCGCCAGCAGGGGGGCCGGCCTCAGCACAGATACGCAGTATTTT.

V is TRBV28 and J is TRBJ1-2, with a possible D match to TRBD1 (5 bases). Germline assignment: CDR1 MDHEN and CDR2 SYDVKM. Trimming took off 5 bases at V and 8 bases at J, with 9 bases between the two ends. The CDR3 is made up of 11 amino acids. The CDR3 sequence is CASSLNRGYTF. For the CDR3, the DNA is TGTGCCAGCAGTCTTAACAGGGGCTACACCTTC.